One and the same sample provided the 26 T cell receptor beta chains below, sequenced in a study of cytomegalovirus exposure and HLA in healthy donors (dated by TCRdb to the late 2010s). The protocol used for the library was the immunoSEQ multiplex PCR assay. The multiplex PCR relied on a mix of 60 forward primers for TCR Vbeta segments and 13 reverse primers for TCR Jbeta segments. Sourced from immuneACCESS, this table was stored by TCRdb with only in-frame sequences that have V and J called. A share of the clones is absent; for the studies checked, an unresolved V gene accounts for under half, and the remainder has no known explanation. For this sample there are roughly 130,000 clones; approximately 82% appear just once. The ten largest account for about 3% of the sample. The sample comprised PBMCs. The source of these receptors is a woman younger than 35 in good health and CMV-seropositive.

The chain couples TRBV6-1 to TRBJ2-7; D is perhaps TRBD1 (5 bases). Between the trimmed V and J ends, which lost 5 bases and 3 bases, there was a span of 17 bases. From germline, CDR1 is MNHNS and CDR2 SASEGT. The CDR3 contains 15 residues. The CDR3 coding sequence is TGTGCCAGCAGTTTACAGGCTTTCACGGGCTACGAGCAGTACTTC. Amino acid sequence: CASSLQAFTGYEQYF.

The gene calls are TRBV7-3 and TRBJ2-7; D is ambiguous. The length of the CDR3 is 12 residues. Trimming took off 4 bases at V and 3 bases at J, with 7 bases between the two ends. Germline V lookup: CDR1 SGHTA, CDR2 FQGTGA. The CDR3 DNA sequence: TGTGCCAGCAGCTCGAGTTTCTACGAGCAGTACTTC. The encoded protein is CASSSSFYEQYF.

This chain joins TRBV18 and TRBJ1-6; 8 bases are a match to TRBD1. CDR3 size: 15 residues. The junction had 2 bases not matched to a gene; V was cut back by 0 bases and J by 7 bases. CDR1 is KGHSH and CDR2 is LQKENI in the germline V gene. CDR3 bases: TGTGCCAGCTCACCACCGGGACAGGAAAATTCACCCCTCCACTTT. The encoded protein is CASSPPGQENSPLHF.

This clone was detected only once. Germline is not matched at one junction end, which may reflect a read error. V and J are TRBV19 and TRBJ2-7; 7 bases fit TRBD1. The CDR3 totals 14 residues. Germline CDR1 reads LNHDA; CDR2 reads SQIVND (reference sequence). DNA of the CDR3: TGTGCCAGTAGTATAGGGCCCCTCACAGGGGAACAAGTCTTC. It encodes CASSIGPLTGEQVF.

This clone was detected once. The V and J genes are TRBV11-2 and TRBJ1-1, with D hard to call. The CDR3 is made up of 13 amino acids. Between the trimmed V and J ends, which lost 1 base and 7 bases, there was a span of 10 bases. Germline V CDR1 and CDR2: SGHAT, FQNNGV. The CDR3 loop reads CASSLGPGGEAFF. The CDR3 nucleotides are TGTGCCAGCAGCTTAGGTCCAGGTGGTGAAGCTTTCTTT.

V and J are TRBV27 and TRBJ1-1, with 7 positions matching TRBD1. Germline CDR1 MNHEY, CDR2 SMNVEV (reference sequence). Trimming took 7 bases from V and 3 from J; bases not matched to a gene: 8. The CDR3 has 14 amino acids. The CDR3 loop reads CASKQTGLDTEAFF. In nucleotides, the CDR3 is TGTGCCAGCAAACAGACAGGGCTAGACACTGAAGCTTTCTTT.

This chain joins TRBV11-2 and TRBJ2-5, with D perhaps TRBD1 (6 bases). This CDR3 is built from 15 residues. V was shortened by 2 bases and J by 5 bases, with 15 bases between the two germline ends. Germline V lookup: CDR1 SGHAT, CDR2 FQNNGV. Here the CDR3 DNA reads TGTGCCAGCAGCTTATGGTCAGGGGAAGGGGAGACCCAGTACTTC. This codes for CASSLWSGEGETQYF.

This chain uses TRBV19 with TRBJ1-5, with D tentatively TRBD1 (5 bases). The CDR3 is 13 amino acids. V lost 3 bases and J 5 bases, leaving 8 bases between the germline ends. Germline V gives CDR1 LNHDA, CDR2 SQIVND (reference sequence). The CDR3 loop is CASSIRGDQPQHF. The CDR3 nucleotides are TGTGCCAGTAGTATCCGGGGGGATCAGCCCCAGCATTTT.

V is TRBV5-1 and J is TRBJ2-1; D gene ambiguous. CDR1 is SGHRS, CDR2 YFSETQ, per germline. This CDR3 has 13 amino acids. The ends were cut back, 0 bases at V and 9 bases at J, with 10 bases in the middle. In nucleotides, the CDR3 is TGCGCCAGCAGCTTGGGAGGTGGTAGTGAGCAGTTCTTC. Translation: CASSLGGGSEQFF.

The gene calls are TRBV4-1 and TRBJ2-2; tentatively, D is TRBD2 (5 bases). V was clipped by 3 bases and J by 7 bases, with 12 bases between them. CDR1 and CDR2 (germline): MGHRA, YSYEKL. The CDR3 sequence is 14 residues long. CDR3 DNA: TGCGCCAGCAGCCAGTATCTGAGGGACGGGGAGCTGTTTTTT. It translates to CASSQYLRDGELFF.

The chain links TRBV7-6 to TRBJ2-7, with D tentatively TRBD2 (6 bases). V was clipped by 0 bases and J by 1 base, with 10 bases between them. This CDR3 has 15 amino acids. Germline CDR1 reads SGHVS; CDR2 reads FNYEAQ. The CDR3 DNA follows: TGTGCCAGCAGCTTAGCGGGGCGGGGTTCCTACGAGCAGTACTTC. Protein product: CASSLAGRGSYEQYF.

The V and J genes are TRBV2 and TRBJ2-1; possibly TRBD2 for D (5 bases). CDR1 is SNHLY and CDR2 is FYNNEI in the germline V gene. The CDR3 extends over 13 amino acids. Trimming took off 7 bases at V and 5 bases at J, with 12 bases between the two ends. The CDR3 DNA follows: TGTGCCAGCACTACACTAGAACACAATGAGCAGTTCTTC. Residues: CASTTLEHNEQFF.

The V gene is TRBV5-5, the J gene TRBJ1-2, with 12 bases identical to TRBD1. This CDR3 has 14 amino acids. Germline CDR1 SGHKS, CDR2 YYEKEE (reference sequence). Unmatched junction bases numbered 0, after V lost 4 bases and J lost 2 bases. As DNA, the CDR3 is TGTGCCAGCAGCGGGACAGGGGGCAACTATGGCTACACCTTC. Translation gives CASSGTGGNYGYTF.

CDR3 sequence reads: CASSLEERGVLLADTQYF. The CDR3 coding sequence is TGCGCCAGCAGCTTGGAGGAGCGGGGGGTCCTATTGGCAGATACGCAGTATTTT. The chain uses TRBV5-1 and TRBJ2-3; 9 bases are a match to TRBD2. Germline V lookup: CDR1 SGHRS, CDR2 YFSETQ. CDR3 length: 18 amino acids. V trimming: 0 bases; J trimming: 4 bases; junction bases outside the gene matches: 12.

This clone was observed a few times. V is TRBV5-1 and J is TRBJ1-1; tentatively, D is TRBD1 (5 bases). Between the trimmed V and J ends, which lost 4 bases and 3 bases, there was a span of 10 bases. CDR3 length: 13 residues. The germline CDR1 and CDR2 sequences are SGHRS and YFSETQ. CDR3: CASSPRQHTEAFF. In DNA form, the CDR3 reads TGCGCCAGCAGCCCGAGACAGCACACTGAAGCTTTCTTT.

The CDR3 bases are TGTGCCAGTAGTATTGACCCCGGGGCTAACTATGGCTACACCTTC. Amino acid sequence: CASSIDPGANYGYTF. This chain links TRBV19 with TRBJ1-2; D gene uncertain. Per the germline V gene, CDR1 is LNHDA and CDR2 is SQIVND (reference sequence). The CDR3 totals 15 residues. V was pared by 3 bases and J by 0 bases, with 11 bases between.

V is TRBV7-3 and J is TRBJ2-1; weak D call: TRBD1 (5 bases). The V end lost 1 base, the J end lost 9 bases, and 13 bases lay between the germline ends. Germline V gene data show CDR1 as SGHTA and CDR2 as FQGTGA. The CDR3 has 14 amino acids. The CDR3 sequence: CASSLSLGVGEQFF. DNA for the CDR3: TGTGCCAGCAGCTTAAGTTTAGGGGTAGGTGAGCAGTTCTTC.

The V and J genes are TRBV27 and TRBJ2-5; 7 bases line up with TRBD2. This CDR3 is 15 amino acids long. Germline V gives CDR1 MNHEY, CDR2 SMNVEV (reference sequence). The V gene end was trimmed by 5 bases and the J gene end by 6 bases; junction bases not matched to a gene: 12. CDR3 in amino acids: CASSPRGGATQTQYF. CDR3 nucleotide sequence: TGTGCCAGCAGTCCTAGGGGAGGGGCGACACAGACCCAGTACTTC.

This CDR3 reads CASSPRDSYEKLFF. The CDR3 nucleotides read TGCGCCAGCAGCCCACGGGACAGTTATGAAAAACTGTTTTTT. The V gene is TRBV5-1, the J gene TRBJ1-4; 7 bases agree with TRBD1. Germline V gene data show CDR1 as SGHRS and CDR2 as YFSETQ. This CDR3 region has 14 residues. Unmatched junction bases numbered 6, after V lost 4 bases and J lost 6 bases.

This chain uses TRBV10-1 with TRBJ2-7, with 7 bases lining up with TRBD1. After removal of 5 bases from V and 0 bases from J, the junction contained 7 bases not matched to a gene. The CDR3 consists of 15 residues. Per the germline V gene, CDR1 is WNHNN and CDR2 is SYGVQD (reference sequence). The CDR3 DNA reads TGCGCCAGCAGTCTCTCCGGGACAGACTCCTACGAGCAGTACTTC. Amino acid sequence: CASSLSGTDSYEQYF.

This CDR3 is CASTGTSGDDTQYF. The CDR3 bases are TGTGCCAGCACCGGGACTAGCGGGGATGATACGCAGTATTTT. The chain couples TRBV6-5 to TRBJ2-3; 13 bases are shared with TRBD2. The length of the CDR3 is 14 residues. Germline V gene sequence: CDR1 MNHEY, CDR2 SVGAGI. Trimming at V came to 7 bases and at J to 6 bases, leaving 4 bases not matched to a gene.

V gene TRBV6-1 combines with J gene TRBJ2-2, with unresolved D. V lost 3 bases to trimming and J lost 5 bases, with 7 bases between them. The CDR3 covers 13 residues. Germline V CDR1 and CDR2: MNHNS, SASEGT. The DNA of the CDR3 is TGTGCCAGCAGTGAGGCAGAAACCGGGGAGCTGTTTTTT. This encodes CASSEAETGELFF.

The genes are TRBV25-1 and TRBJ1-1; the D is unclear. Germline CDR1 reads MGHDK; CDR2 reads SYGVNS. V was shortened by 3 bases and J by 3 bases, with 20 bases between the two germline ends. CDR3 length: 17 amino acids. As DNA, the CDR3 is TGTGCCAGCAGTGAGAGAGGGTACCCGGATGAACACACTGAAGCTTTCTTT. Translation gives CASSERGYPDEHTEAFF. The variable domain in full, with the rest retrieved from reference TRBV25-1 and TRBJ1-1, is EADIYQTPRYLVIGTGKKITLECSQTMGHDKMYWYQQDPGMELHLIHYSYGVNSTEKGDLSSESTVSRIRTEHFPLTLESARPSHTSQYLCASSERGYPDEHTEAFFGQGTRLTVV.

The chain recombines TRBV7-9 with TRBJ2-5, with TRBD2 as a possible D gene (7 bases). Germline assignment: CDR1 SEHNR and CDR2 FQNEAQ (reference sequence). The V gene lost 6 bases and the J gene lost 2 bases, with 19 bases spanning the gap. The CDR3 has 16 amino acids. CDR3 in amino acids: CASRGEGVAPQETQYF. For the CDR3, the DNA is TGTGCCAGCAGGGGGGAGGGGGTGGCTCCTCAAGAGACCCAGTACTTC.

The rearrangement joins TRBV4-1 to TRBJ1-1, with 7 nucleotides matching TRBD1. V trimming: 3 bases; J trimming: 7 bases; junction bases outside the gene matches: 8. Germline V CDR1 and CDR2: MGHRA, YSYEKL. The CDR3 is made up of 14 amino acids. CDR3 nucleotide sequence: TGCGCCAGCAGCCATGCCCAGGGGGAGAGTGAAGCTTTCTTT. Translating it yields CASSHAQGESEAFF.

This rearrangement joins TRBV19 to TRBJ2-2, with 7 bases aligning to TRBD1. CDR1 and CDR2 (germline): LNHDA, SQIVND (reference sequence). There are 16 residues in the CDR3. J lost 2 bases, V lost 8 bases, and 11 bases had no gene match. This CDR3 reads CASSHTGTANTGELFF. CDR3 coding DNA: TGTGCCAGTTCTCATACCGGGACAGCTAACACCGGGGAGCTGTTTTTT. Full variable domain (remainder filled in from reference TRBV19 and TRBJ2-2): DGGITQSPKYLFRKEGQNVTLSCEQNLNHDAMYWYRQDPGQGLRLIYYSQIVNDFQKGDIAEGYSVSREKKESFPLTVTSAQKNPTAFYLCASSHTGTANTGELFFGEGSRLTVL.